This TCR beta chain was profiled in a study of T cell changes during pregnancy in multiple sclerosis (dated by TCRdb to the late 2010s). Turning to the overall study: Changes in the T cell repertoire over the course of pregnancy were examined in this study in women with multiple sclerosis.

With respect to this clone: Its cognate antigen has yet to be identified. One base away there is no much larger clone; base qualities are not given.

V drops 4 bases and J drops 5 bases, leaving 15 bases in between. For CDR1 and CDR2, the germline V gene lists SGDLS and YYNGEE. The CDR3 has 15 amino acids, counting the end cysteine and phenylalanine. Only the CDR3 DNA is retained, 45 bases long and in frame from the first base. Receptor amplification or capture employed the immunoSEQ multiplex PCR assay. The clones in this table, taken by TCRdb from immuneACCESS, are in-frame only. Not every clone is retained; where verified, under half of the shortfall comes from an unresolved V gene, and the cause of the rest is unknown. The sample table shows around 72,000 clones, and about nine tenths are seen once. About 0.7% of the sample is held by the ten biggest clonotypes.

The chain is encoded by TRBV9 joined to TRBJ2-2; TRBD2 is perhaps the D gene, given 6 matching bases. The sample in question was peripheral blood, obtained in the third trimester of pregnancy. The receptor's source is a female donor in good health, enrolled as a control in a pregnancy study. The CDR3: CASSFRLRGTGELFF. Here is the DNA: TGTGCCAGCAGCTTTCGACTCCGGGGGACCGGGGAGCTGTTTTTT. Supplemented by the reference TRBV9 and TRBJ2-2 proteins around the CDR3, the complete variable domain is DSGVTQTPKHLITATGQRVTLRCSPRSGDLSVYWYQQSLDQGLQFLIQYYNGEERAKGNILERFSAQQFPDLHSELNLSSLELGDSALYFCASSFRLRGTGELFFGEGSRLTVL.